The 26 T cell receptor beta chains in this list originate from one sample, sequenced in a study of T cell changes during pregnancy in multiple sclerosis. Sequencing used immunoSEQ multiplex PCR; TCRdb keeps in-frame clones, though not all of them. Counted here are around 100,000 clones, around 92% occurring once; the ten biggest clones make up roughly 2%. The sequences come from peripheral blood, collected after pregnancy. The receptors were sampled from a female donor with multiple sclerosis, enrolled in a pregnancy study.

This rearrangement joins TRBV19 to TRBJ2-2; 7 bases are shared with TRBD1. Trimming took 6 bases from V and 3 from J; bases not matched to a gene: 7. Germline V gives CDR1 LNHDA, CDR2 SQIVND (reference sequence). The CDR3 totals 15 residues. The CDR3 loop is CASRRTTGYTGELFF. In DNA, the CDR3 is TGTGCCAGTAGGCGGACGACAGGGTACACCGGGGAGCTGTTTTTT.

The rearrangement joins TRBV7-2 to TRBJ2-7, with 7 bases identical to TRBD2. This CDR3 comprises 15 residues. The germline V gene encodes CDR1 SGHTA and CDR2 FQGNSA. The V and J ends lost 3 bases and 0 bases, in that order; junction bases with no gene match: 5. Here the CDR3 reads CASSFRAGDSYEQYF. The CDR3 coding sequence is TGTGCCAGCAGCTTCAGGGCGGGGGACTCCTACGAGCAGTACTTC.

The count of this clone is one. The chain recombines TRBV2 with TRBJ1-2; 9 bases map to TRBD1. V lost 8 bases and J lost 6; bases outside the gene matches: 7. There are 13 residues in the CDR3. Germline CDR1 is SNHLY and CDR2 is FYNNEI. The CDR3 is CASHTGGLDGYTF. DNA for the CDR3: TGTGCCAGCCATACAGGGGGCCTAGATGGCTACACCTTC.

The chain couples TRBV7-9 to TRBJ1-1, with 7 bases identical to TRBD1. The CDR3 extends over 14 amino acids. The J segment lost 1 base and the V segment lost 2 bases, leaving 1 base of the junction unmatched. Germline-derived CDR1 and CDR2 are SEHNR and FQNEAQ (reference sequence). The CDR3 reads CASSLQGGNTEAFF. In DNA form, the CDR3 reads TGTGCCAGCAGCTTACAGGGGGGGAACACTGAAGCTTTCTTT.

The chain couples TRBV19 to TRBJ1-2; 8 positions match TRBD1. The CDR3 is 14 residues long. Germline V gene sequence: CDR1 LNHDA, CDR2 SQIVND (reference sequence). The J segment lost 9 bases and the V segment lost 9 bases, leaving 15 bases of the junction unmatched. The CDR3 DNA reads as TGTGCCAGCGGGACAGGAGGGTCGCCTATTAGCTACACCTTC. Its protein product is CASGTGGSPISYTF. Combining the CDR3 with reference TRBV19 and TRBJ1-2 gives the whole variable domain DGGITQSPKYLFRKEGQNVTLSCEQNLNHDAMYWYRQDPGQGLRLIYYSQIVNDFQKGDIAEGYSVSREKKESFPLTVTSAQKNPTAFYLCASGTGGSPISYTFGSGTRLTVV.

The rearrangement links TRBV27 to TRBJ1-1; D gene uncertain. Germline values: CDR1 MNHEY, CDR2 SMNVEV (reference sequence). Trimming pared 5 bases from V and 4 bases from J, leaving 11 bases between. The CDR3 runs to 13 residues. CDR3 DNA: TGTGCCAGCAGTCCGGCAGGATCCACTGAAGCTTTCTTT. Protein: CASSPAGSTEAFF.

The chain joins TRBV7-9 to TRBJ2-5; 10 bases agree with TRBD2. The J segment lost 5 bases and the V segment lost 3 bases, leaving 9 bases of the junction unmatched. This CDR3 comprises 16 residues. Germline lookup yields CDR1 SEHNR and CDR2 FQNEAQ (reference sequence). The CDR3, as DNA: TGTGCCAGCAGCTTGGTCCTAGCGGGAGTACGGGAGACCCAGTACTTC. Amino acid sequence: CASSLVLAGVRETQYF.

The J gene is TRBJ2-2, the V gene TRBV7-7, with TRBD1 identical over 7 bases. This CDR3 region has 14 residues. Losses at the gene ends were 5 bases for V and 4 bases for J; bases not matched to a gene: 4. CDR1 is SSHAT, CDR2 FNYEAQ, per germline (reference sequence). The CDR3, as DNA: TGTGCCAGCAGCGCCCCAGGGGGCACCGGGGAGCTGTTTTTT. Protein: CASSAPGGTGELFF.

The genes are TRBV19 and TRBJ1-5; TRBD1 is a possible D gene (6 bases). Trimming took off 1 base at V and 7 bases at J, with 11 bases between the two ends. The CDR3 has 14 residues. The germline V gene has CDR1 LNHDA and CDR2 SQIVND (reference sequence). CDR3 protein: CASSIGQAGQPQHF. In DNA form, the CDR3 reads TGTGCCAGTAGTATAGGACAGGCTGGCCAGCCCCAGCATTTT.

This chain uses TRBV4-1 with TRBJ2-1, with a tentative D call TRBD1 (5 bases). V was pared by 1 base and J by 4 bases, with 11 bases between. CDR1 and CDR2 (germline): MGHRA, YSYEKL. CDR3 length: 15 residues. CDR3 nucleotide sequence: TGCGCCAGCAGCCAAGGCTGGACACCTTACAATGAGCAGTTCTTC. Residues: CASSQGWTPYNEQFF.

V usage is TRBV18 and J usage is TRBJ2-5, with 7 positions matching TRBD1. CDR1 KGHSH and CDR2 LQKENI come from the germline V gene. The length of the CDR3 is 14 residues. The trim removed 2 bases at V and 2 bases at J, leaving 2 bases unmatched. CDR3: CASSPWGQQETQYF. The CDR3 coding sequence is TGTGCCAGCTCACCATGGGGACAGCAAGAGACCCAGTACTTC. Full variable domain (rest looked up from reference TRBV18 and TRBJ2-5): NAGVMQNPRHLVRRRGQEARLRCSPMKGHSHVYWYRQLPEEGLKFMVYLQKENIIDESGMPKERFSAEFPKEGPSILRIQQVVRGDSAAYFCASSPWGQQETQYFGPGTRLLVL.

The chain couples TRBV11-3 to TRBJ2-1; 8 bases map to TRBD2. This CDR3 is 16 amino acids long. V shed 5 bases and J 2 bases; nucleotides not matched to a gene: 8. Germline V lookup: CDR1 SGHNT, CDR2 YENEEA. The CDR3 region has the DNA TGTGCCAGCAGCCCCCGTAGTAGCGGGACCTACAATGAGCAGTTCTTC. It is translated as CASSPRSSGTYNEQFF.

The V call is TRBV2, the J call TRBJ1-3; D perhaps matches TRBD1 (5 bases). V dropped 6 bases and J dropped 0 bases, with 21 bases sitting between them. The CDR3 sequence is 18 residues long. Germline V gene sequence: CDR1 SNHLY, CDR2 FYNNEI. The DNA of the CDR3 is TGTGCCAGCAGGCGGTCGAGACAGCTTATAAGCTCTGGAAACACCATATATTTT. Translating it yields CASRRSRQLISSGNTIYF.

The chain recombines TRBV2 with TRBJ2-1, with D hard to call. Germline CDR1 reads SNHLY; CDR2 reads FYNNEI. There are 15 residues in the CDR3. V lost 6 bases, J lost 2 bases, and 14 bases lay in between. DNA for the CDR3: TGTGCCAGCAGCCTTCAGGTGGCACCCTACAATGAGCAGTTCTTC. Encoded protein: CASSLQVAPYNEQFF.

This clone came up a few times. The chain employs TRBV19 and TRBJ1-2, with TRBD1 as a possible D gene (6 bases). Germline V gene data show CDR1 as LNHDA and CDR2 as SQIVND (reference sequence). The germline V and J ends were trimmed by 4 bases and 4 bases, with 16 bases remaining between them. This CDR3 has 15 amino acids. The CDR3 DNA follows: TGTGCCAGTAGTAACCGACAGGCGGTTACCTATGGCTACACCTTC. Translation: CASSNRQAVTYGYTF.

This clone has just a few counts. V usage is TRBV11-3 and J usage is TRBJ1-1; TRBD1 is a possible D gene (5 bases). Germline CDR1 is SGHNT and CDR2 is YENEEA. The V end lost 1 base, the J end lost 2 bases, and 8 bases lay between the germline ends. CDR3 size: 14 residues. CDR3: CASSLGRVNTEAFF. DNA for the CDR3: TGTGCCAGCAGCTTAGGCAGGGTAAACACTGAAGCTTTCTTT.

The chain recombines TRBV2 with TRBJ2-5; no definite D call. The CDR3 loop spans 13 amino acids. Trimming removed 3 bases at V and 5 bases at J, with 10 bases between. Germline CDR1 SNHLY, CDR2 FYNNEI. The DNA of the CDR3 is TGTGCCAGCAGTGACACATCGTCGGAGACCCAGTACTTC. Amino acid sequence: CASSDTSSETQYF.

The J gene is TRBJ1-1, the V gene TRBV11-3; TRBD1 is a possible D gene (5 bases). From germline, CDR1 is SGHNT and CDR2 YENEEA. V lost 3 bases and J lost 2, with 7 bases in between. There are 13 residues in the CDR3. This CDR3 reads CASSFGGNTEAFF. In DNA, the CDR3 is TGTGCCAGCAGCTTCGGGGGTAACACTGAAGCTTTCTTT.

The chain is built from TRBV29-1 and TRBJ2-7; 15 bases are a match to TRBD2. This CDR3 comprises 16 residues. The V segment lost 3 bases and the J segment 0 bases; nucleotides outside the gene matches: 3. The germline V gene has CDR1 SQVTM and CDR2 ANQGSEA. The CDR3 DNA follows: TGCAGCGTTGAGGGACTAGCGGGGGGCTCCTCCTACGAGCAGTACTTC. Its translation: CSVEGLAGGSSYEQYF.

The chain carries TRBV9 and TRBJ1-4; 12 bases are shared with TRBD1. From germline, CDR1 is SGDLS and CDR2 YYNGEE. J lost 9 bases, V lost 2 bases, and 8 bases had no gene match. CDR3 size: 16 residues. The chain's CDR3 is CASSVDPWDRGQKLFF. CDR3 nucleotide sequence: TGTGCCAGCAGCGTTGACCCTTGGGACAGGGGGCAAAAACTGTTTTTT.

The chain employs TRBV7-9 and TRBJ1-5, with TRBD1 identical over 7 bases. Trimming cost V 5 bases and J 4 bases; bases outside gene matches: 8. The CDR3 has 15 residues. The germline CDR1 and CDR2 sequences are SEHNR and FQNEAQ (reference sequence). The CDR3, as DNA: TGTGCCAGCAGCGCGGACAGGTCCGAGAATCAGCCCCAGCATTTT. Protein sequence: CASSADRSENQPQHF. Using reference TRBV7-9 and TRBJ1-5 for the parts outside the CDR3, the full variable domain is DTGVSQNPRHKITKRGQNVTFRCDPISEHNRLYWYRQTLGQGPEFLTYFQNEAQLEKSRLLSDRFSAERPKGSFSTLEIQRTEQGDSAMYLCASSADRSENQPQHFGDGTRLSIL.

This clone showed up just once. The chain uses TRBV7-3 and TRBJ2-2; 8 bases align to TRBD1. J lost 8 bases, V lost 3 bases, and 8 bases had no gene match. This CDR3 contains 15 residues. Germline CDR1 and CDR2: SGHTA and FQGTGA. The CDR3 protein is CASSLDRVSTGELFF. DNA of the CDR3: TGTGCCAGCAGCTTGGACAGGGTGTCCACTGGGGAGCTGTTTTTT.

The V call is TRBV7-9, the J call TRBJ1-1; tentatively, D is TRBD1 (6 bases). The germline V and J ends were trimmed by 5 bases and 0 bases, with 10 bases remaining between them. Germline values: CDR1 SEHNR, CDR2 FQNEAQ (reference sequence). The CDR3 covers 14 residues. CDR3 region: CASSLQGMNTEAFF. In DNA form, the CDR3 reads TGTGCCAGCAGCCTACAGGGTATGAACACTGAAGCTTTCTTT.

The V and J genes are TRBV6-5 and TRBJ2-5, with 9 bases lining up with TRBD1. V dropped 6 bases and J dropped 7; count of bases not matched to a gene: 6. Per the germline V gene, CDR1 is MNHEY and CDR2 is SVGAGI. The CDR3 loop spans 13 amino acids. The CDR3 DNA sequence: TGTGCCAGCAGAGACAGGGGGGTGGGGACCCAGTACTTC. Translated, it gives CASRDRGVGTQYF.

The CDR3 DNA reads as TGTGCCAGCAGTTTAGGAGGACAGGTCTCCTACGAGCAGTACTTC. Translated, it gives CASSLGGQVSYEQYF. The V call is TRBV27, the J call TRBJ2-7; TRBD1 agrees at 7 bases. J was trimmed by 0 bases and V by 2 bases; bases with no gene match: 4. The CDR3 loop spans 15 amino acids. Germline V gives CDR1 MNHEY, CDR2 SMNVEV (reference sequence).

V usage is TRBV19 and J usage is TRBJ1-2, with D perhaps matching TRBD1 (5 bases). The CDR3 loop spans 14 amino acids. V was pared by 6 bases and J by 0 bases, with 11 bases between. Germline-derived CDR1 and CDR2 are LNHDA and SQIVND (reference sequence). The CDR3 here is CASRETGANYGYTF. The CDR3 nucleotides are TGTGCCAGTAGAGAGACGGGGGCTAACTATGGCTACACCTTC.